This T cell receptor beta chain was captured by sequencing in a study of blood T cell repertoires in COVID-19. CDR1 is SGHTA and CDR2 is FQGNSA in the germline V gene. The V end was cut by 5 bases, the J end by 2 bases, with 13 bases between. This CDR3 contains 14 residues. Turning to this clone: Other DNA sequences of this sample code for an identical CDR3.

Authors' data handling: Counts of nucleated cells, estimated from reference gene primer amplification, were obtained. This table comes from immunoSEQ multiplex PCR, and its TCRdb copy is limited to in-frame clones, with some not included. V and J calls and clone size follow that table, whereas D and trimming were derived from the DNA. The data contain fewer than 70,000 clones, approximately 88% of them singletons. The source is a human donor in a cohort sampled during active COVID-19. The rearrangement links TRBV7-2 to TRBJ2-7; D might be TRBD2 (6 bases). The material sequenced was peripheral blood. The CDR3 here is CASSLGGPTYEQYF. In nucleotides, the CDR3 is TGTGCCAGCAGCCTAGGAGGGCCCACCTACGAGCAGTACTTC. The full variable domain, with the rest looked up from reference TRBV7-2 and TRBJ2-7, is GAGVSQSPSNKVTEKGKDVELRCDPISGHTALYWYRQSLGQGLEFLIYFQGNSAPDKSGLPSDRFSAERTGGSVSTLTIQRTQQEDSAVYLCASSLGGPTYEQYFGPGTRLTVT.